The sequence of this T cell receptor beta chain was determined in a study of identical twins' blood T cells. Study in general: Roughly six alpha and about six beta libraries together yielded tens of millions of reads.

The CDR3 contains 14 residues. Per germline, CDR1 SGHNT and CDR2 YENEEA. About this clonotype itself: Being one base from a much bigger clone, this may be a read error.

Via MiXCR, TCRdb re-called the 5' RACE reads, giving one row per CDR3 protein. This sample carries a few hundred thousand distinct CDR3 sequences, over 25% of them seen once, and the ten largest clones take 6.1%. The sequence was collected from a woman aged 18 to 55 in good health. The material sequenced was PBMCs. The chain recombines TRBV11-3 with TRBJ1-2; D is uncertain. CDR3 nucleotide sequence: TGTGTCAGCAGCTTAGATAACGGGCGACGGGGCTACACCTTC. Amino acid sequence: CVSSLDNGRRGYTF.